What follows describes a single T cell receptor (beta chain). Its antigen remains unidentified. This sample is drawn from a study of yellow fever vaccine responses in identical twins. Whole-study results and caveats: Reportedly, the T cell response mounted by twins to vaccine seemed partly convergent, partly personalized.

TCRdb fed the RT-PCR reads into MiXCR, producing one record per CDR3 protein. The sample has about a thousand distinct CDR3 sequences, roughly nine tenths seen once; the top ten hold less than 3%. Trimming removed 4 bases from V and 4 bases from J; junction bases left unmatched: 8. The CDR3 sequence is 17 residues long. Germline V gene sequence: CDR1 SGHRS, CDR2 YFSETQ. The sample consisted of T cells from blood (PBMCs), unsorted or a sorted subset (not recorded which), taken before or after yellow fever vaccination (not recorded which). The sequence was collected from a woman younger than 30 who received the yellow fever vaccine. The J gene is TRBJ2-3, the V gene TRBV5-1; 14 nucleotides align to TRBD2. DNA for the CDR3: TGCGCCAGCAGCCCCCGGACTAGCGGGGGGCCAGCAGATACGCAGTATTTT. This translates into CASSPRTSGGPADTQYF.